The rows below give T cell receptor beta chains drawn from one sample of a study of regulatory T cells in long-lasting Graves disease. From the multiplex PCR reads, TCRdb called clonotypes with MiXCR, one entry per CDR3 protein. This table holds 580,000 or so distinct CDR3 sequences, about 15% found once. These sequences were also reported in another study, on T cells in Graves' hyperthyroidism and ophthalmopathy.

The sample was peripheral blood mononuclear cells (PBMCs), taken at new diagnosis, from a patient treated with antithyroid drugs. These receptors were collected from a man aged 18 to 29 with Graves disease. The CDR3 runs from the conserved cysteine through the conserved F or W. The D gene is left open where the match is weak. Some rows have no size entry. The others give once, few or many, or a class for an expanded clone.

>16|TRBV11-3|-|TRBJ2-1|many
TGTGCCAGCAGCTTAGATGGTGGGGGGAGCCACAATGAGCAGTTCTTC
CASSLDGGGSHNEQFF
>18|TRBV19|TRBD1|TRBJ2-6|few
TGTGCCAGTAGTTTGAGAGGACAGGTTGGATCTGGGGCCAACGTCCTGACTTTC
CASSLRGQVGSGANVLTF
>13|TRBV7-3|TRBD2|TRBJ2-3|few
TGTGCCAGCGGGAGCGGGAATGGAGATACGCAGTATTTT
CASGSGNGDTQYF
>15|TRBV6-4|TRBD2|TRBJ2-1|-
TGTGCCAGCAGGTCGACTAGCGGGGTTTACAATGAGCAGTTCTTC
CASRSTSGVYNEQFF
>17|TRBV27|-|TRBJ1-1|many
TGTGCCAGCAGTCCGAAACCCATCACCGGGATGGACACTGAAGCTTTCTTT
CASSPKPITGMDTEAFF
>19|TRBV12-3/TRBV12-4|-|TRBJ2-6|-
TGTGCCAGCAGCCAAGGGCCCCGGGACCGCGGAACTGGGGCCAACGTCCTGACTTTC
CASSQGPRDRGTGANVLTF
>13|TRBV29-1|-|TRBJ1-4|few
TGCAGCGTTATAGGCGGCAGCGTTGAAAAACTGTTTTTT
CSVIGGSVEKLFF
>12|TRBV6-1|-|TRBJ2-7|few
TGTGCCAGCACCACTACAATCTACGAGCAGTACTTC
CASTTTIYEQYF
>13|TRBV6-2/TRBV6-3|-|TRBJ1-1|-
TGTGCCAGCAGTGAACAGTTAAGGGTTGGCGCTTTCTTT
CASSEQLRVGAFF
>16|TRBV29-1|TRBD2|TRBJ2-1|few
TGCAGCACCGTGGGGGGGCTAGCGGGGGCTTACAATGAGCAGTTCTTC
CSTVGGLAGAYNEQFF
>15|TRBV7-9|TRBD1|TRBJ1-2|-
TGTGCCAGCAGCCCGCGGACAGGGATTAACTATGGCTACACCTTC
CASSPRTGINYGYTF
>15|TRBV6-2/TRBV6-3|TRBD1|TRBJ2-1|many
TGTGCCAGCATTACCGGGACAGGGTCGCTCAATGAGCAGTTCTTC
CASITGTGSLNEQFF
>14|TRBV6-1|-|TRBJ2-7|many
TGTGCCAGCAGCCCGGACTTAAGCTCCTACGAGCAGTACTTC
CASSPDLSSYEQYF
>13|TRBV7-2|-|TRBJ2-3|-
TGTACCAGCAGCTTAGCTCGGCCAGATACGCAGTATTTT
CTSSLARPDTQYF
>15|TRBV5-1|-|TRBJ1-1|many
TGCGCCAGCAGGTTTAACAGGAACATGAACACTGAAGCTTTCTTT
CASRFNRNMNTEAFF
>12|TRBV6-1|-|TRBJ2-7|many
TGTGCCAGCAGTGCTACTGCATACGAGCAGTACTTC
CASSATAYEQYF
>13|TRBV29-1|-|TRBJ2-7|-
TGCAGCGTTGAGCTGGACGTCGGGGGCGAGCAGTACTTC
CSVELDVGGEQYF
>14|TRBV7-9|TRBD2|TRBJ2-5|many
TGTGCCAGCAGCCTAGGGAGGGCAGAAGAGACCCAGTACTTC
CASSLGRAEETQYF
>15|TRBV27|-|TRBJ2-2|few
TGTGCCAGCAGTAGACTTTCCACGGTTACCGGGGAGCTGTTTTTT
CASSRLSTVTGELFF
>13|TRBV27|-|TRBJ2-7|few
TGTGCCAGCAGCTCCGGGACGGGATTCATGCAGTACTTC
CASSSGTGFMQYF
>13|TRBV29-1|-|TRBJ2-5|few
TGCAGCGTTGATTGGGCGGCCCAAGAGACCCAGTACTTC
CSVDWAAQETQYF